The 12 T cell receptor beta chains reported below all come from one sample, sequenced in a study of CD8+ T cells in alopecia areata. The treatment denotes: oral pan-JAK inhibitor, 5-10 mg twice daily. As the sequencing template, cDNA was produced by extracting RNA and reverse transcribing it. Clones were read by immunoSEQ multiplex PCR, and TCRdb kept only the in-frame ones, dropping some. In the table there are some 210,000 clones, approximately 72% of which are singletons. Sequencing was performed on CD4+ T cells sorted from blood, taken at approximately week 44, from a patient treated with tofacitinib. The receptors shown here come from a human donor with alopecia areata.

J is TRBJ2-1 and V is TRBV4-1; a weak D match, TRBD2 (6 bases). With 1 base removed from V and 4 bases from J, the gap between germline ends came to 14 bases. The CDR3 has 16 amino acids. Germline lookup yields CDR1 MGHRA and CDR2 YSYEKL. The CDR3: CASSQGGNSPYNEQFF. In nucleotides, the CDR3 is TGCGCCAGCAGCCAAGGCGGGAACAGCCCATACAATGAGCAGTTCTTC.

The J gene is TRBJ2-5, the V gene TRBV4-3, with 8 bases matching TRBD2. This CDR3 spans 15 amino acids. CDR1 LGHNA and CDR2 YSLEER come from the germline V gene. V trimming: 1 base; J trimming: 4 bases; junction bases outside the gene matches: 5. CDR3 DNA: TGCGCCAGCAGCCAAGGGGGCGGGGGGCCAGAGACCCAGTACTTC. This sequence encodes CASSQGGGGPETQYF.

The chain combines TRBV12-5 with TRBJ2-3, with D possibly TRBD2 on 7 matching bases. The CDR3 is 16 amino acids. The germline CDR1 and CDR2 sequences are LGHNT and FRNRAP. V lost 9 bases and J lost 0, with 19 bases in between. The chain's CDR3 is CASSKPGGLSTDTQYF. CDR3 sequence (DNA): TGTGCTAGCTCAAAACCCGGGGGGCTAAGCACAGATACGCAGTATTTT.

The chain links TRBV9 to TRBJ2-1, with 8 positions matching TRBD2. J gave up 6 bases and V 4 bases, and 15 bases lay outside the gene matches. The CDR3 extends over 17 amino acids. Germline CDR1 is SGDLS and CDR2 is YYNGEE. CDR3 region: CASSPPGAGGGANEQFF. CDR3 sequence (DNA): TGTGCCAGCAGCCCTCCGGGTGCGGGGGGAGGGGCCAATGAGCAGTTCTTC.

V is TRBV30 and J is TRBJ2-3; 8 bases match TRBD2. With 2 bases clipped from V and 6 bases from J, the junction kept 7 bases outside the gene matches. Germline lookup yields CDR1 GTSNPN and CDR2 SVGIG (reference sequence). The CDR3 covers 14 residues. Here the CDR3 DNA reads TGTGCCTGGAGTTTTAGCGGGGTGAGGGATACGCAGTATTTT. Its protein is CAWSFSGVRDTQYF.

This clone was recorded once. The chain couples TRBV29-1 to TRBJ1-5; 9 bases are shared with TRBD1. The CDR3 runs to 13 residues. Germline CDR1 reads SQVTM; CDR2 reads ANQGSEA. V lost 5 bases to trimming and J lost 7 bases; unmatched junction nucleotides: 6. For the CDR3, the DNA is TGCAGCGTTAGTGCGACAGGGGGACAGCCCCAGCATTTT. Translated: CSVSATGGQPQHF.

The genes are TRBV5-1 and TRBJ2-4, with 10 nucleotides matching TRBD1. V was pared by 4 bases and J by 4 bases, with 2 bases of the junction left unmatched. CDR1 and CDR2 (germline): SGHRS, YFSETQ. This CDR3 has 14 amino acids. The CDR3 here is CASSRDRGKNIQYF. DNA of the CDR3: TGCGCCAGCAGCCGGGACAGGGGTAAAAACATTCAGTACTTC. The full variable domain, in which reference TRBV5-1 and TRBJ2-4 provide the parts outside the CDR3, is KAGVTQTPRYLIKTRGQQVTLSCSPISGHRSVSWYQQTPGQGLQFLFEYFSETQRNKGNFPGRFSGRQFSNSRSEMNVSTLELGDSALYLCASSRDRGKNIQYFGAGTRLSVL.

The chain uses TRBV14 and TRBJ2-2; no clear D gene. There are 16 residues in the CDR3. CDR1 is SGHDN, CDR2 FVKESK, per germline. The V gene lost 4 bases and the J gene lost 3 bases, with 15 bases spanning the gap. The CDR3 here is CASSPWQRGDTGELFF. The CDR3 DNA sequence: TGTGCCAGCAGCCCCTGGCAGAGAGGAGACACCGGGGAGCTGTTTTTT.

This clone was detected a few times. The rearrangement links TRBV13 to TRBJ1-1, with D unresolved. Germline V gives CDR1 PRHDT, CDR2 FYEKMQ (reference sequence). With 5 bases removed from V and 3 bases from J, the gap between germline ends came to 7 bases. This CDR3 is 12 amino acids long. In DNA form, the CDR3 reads TGTGCCAGCAGCCGATCGGACACTGAAGCTTTCTTT. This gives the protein CASSRSDTEAFF. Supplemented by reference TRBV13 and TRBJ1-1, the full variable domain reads AAGVIQSPRHLIKEKRETATLKCYPIPRHDTVYWYQQGPGQDPQFLISFYEKMQSDKGSIPDRFSAQQFSDYHSELNMSSLELGDSALYFCASSRSDTEAFFGQGTRLTVV.

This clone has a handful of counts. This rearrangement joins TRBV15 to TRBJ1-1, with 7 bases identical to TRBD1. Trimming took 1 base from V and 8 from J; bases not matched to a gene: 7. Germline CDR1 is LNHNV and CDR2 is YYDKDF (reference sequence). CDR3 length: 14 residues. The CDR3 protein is CATSRGRGTEEAFF. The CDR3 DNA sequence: TGTGCCACCAGCAGAGGACGCGGGACAGAAGAAGCTTTCTTT.

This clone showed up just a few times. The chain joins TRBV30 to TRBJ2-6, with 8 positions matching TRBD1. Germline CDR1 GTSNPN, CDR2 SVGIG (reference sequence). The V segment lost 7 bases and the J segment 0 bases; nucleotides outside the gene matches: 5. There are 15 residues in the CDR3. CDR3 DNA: TGTGCCTTGACAGGGGCCCCCTCTGGGGCCAACGTCCTGACTTTC. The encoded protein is CALTGAPSGANVLTF.

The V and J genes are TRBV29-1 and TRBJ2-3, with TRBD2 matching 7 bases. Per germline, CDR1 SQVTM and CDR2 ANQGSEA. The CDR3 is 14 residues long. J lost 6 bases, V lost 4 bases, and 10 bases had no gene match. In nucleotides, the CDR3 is TGCAGCGTTGGATCTAGCGGTAAGGCTGATACGCAGTATTTT. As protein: CSVGSSGKADTQYF.